This entry is about one TCR beta chain. Its specificity is unknown. This sample was included in a study of OX40 agonist ivuxolimab in advanced cancers. Study summary: Ivuxolimab, an agonistic anti-OX40 (CD134) antibody, was given to patients. The study, taken as a whole, reports: Also present in some nonresponders was a low level of normalized T-cell clonal expansion. The average count of expanded clones was higher among CD8+ T cells than among CD4+.

In germline, CDR1 is LNHDA, CDR2 SQIVND (reference sequence). Germline trimming cut 6 bases from V and 7 bases from J; bases unmatched to any gene: 9. The CDR3 loop spans 14 amino acids. The protocol was immunoSEQ multiplex PCR, while the TCRdb copy is restricted to in-frame clones and leaves out a portion. The top ten clones hold approximately 1.5% of a sample with around 83,000 clones, 75% to 95% of them seen once. This receptor was obtained from an adult with an advanced solid tumor such as melanoma, head and neck, liver or kidney cancer. This specimen was CD4+ or CD8+ T cells sorted from blood, taken in a trial of the OX40 agonist ivuxolimab. The V gene is TRBV19, the J gene TRBJ1-5, with 7 bases that match TRBD1. CDR3 bases: TGTGCCAGTAGCCCAACAGGGGACGGGCAGCCCCAGCATTTT. This gives the protein CASSPTGDGQPQHF. Based on the CDR3 plus reference TRBV19 and TRBJ1-5, the full variable domain is DGGITQSPKYLFRKEGQNVTLSCEQNLNHDAMYWYRQDPGQGLRLIYYSQIVNDFQKGDIAEGYSVSREKKESFPLTVTSAQKNPTAFYLCASSPTGDGQPQHFGDGTRLSIL.